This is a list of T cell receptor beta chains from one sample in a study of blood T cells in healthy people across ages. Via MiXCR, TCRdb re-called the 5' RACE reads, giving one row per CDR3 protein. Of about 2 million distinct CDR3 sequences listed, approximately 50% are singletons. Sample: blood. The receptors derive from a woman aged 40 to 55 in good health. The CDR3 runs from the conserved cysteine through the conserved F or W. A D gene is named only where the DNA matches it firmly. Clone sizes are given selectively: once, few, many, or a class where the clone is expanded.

CDR3aa: CASSSWVSPGNTEAFF; CDR3nt: TGTGCCAGCAGCTCTTGGGTTTCGCCAGGCAACACTGAAGCTTTCTTT; j_gene: TRBJ1-1; d_gene: NA; v_gene: TRBV28; abundance: NA
CDR3aa: CSASVQGPGYGYTF; CDR3nt: TGCAGTGCTAGTGTGCAGGGGCCCGGCTATGGCTACACCTTC; j_gene: TRBJ1-2; d_gene: NA; v_gene: TRBV20-1; abundance: NA
CDR3aa: CASQLTGSNKKLFF; CDR3nt: TGTGCCAGCCAATTAACAGGGTCTAACAAAAAACTGTTTTTT; j_gene: TRBJ1-4; d_gene: NA; v_gene: TRBV6-1; abundance: NA
CDR3aa: CSARLVGEQFF; CDR3nt: TGCAGTGCCAGGTTAGTCGGTGAGCAGTTCTTC; j_gene: TRBJ2-1; d_gene: NA; v_gene: TRBV20-1; abundance: NA
CDR3aa: CASSQMGLVGETQYF; CDR3nt: TGCGCCAGCAGCCAAATGGGACTAGTAGGAGAGACCCAGTACTTC; j_gene: TRBJ2-5; d_gene: TRBD2; v_gene: TRBV4-3; abundance: NA
CDR3aa: CASSIDSGSPNEQFF; CDR3nt: TGTGCCAGCAGTATCGATAGCGGATCCCCGAATGAGCAGTTCTTC; j_gene: TRBJ2-1; d_gene: NA; v_gene: TRBV6-6; abundance: NA
CDR3aa: CASSLSHRGLIASPLHF; CDR3nt: TGCGCCAGCAGCTTGTCCCACAGGGGGCTAATAGCTTCACCCCTCCACTTT; j_gene: TRBJ1-6; d_gene: TRBD1; v_gene: TRBV5-1; abundance: NA
CDR3aa: CSARDLQGTDYGYTF; CDR3nt: TGCAGTGCTAGAGATCTGCAGGGTACCGACTATGGCTACACCTTC; j_gene: TRBJ1-2; d_gene: NA; v_gene: TRBV20-1; abundance: NA
CDR3aa: CASSQSTGDSPLHF; CDR3nt: TGTGCCAGCAGCCAATCAACAGGGGACTCACCCCTCCACTTT; j_gene: TRBJ1-6; d_gene: TRBD1; v_gene: TRBV7-9; abundance: few
CDR3aa: CASSVANRAYTDTQYF; CDR3nt: TGTGCCAGCAGCGTCGCCAACAGAGCGTACACAGATACGCAGTATTTT; j_gene: TRBJ2-3; d_gene: NA; v_gene: TRBV12-3/TRBV12-4; abundance: NA
CDR3aa: CASRKLAGNYGYTF; CDR3nt: TGTGCCAGCAGAAAATTAGCCGGGAACTATGGCTACACCTTC; j_gene: TRBJ1-2; d_gene: NA; v_gene: TRBV6-5; abundance: few
CDR3aa: CASSPVGAGDTQYF; CDR3nt: TGTGCCAGCAGCCCGGTGGGGGCGGGAGATACGCAGTATTTT; j_gene: TRBJ2-3; d_gene: NA; v_gene: TRBV7-9; abundance: NA
CDR3aa: CASSQPGTSVYGANVLTF; CDR3nt: TGTGCCAGCAGCCAACCAGGGACTAGCGTGTATGGGGCCAACGTCCTGACTTTC; j_gene: TRBJ2-6; d_gene: TRBD2; v_gene: TRBV7-9; abundance: few
CDR3aa: CSPGRTDTQYF; CDR3nt: TGCAGCCCCGGACGGACAGATACGCAGTATTTT; j_gene: TRBJ2-3; d_gene: NA; v_gene: TRBV29-1; abundance: NA
CDR3aa: CASSPRLTKNIQYF; CDR3nt: TGTGCCAGCTCACCAAGGTTAACCAAAAACATTCAGTACTTC; j_gene: TRBJ2-4; d_gene: NA; v_gene: TRBV18; abundance: NA
CDR3aa: CASSRGAAHYGYTF; CDR3nt: TGTGCCAGCAGCAGGGGTGCGGCACACTATGGCTACACCTTC; j_gene: TRBJ1-2; d_gene: NA; v_gene: TRBV3-1; abundance: NA
CDR3aa: CASSQEERGGAKNIQYF; CDR3nt: TGTGCCAGCAGCCAAGAGGAGCGGGGGGGAGCCAAAAACATTCAGTACTTC; j_gene: TRBJ2-4; d_gene: TRBD2; v_gene: TRBV3-1; abundance: few
CDR3aa: CASSHQVSGSTDTQYF; CDR3nt: TGTGCCAGCTCACACCAAGTTTCGGGAAGCACAGATACGCAGTATTTT; j_gene: TRBJ2-3; d_gene: NA; v_gene: TRBV18; abundance: NA
CDR3aa: CASSTHRGSNYGYTF; CDR3nt: TGTGCCAGCAGTACCCACAGGGGGTCCAACTATGGCTACACCTTC; j_gene: TRBJ1-2; d_gene: TRBD1; v_gene: TRBV27; abundance: few
CDR3aa: CASSLGVVHEQYF; CDR3nt: TGTGCCAGCAGCTTAGGGGTGGTCCACGAGCAGTACTTC; j_gene: TRBJ2-7; d_gene: NA; v_gene: TRBV7-9; abundance: NA
CDR3aa: CASSQVVGAGELFF; CDR3nt: TGCGCCAGCAGCCAAGTCGTAGGGGCCGGGGAGCTGTTTTTT; j_gene: TRBJ2-2; d_gene: NA; v_gene: TRBV4-1; abundance: NA
CDR3aa: CASSIATTDTQYF; CDR3nt: TGTGCCAGCAGTATCGCGACCACAGATACGCAGTATTTT; j_gene: TRBJ2-3; d_gene: NA; v_gene: TRBV3-1; abundance: NA
CDR3aa: CASSLFGGQGYEQYF; CDR3nt: TGCGCCAGCAGCTTGTTTGGGGGACAGGGTTACGAGCAGTACTTC; j_gene: TRBJ2-7; d_gene: TRBD1; v_gene: TRBV5-1; abundance: NA
CDR3aa: CSASPDRVETQYF; CDR3nt: TGCAGTGCTAGCCCTGACAGGGTGGAGACCCAGTACTTC; j_gene: TRBJ2-5; d_gene: TRBD1; v_gene: TRBV20-1; abundance: NA
CDR3aa: CASSMNAIRQETQYF; CDR3nt: TGCGCCAGCAGCATGAACGCGATAAGGCAAGAGACCCAGTACTTC; j_gene: TRBJ2-5; d_gene: NA; v_gene: TRBV5-1; abundance: NA
CDR3aa: CAVVPTGATQETQYF; CDR3nt: TGTGCCGTTGTACCGACAGGGGCCACCCAAGAGACCCAGTACTTC; j_gene: TRBJ2-5; d_gene: TRBD1; v_gene: TRBV7-9; abundance: few
CDR3aa: CASSLGSGLLNNEQFF; CDR3nt: TGCGCCAGCAGCTTAGGCTCAGGACTACTAAACAATGAGCAGTTCTTC; j_gene: TRBJ2-1; d_gene: NA; v_gene: TRBV5-1; abundance: once
CDR3aa: CASSSWAGDNEETQYF; CDR3nt: TGTGCCAGCAGCTCCTGGGCAGGAGACAACGAAGAGACCCAGTACTTC; j_gene: TRBJ2-5; d_gene: NA; v_gene: TRBV7-9; abundance: few
CDR3aa: CSASPVGHAYNEQFF; CDR3nt: TGCAGTGCCTCACCTGTGGGACATGCCTACAATGAGCAGTTCTTC; j_gene: TRBJ2-1; d_gene: NA; v_gene: TRBV20-1; abundance: NA
CDR3aa: CSAGGGTGAYEQYF; CDR3nt: TGCAGTGCCGGGGGGGGCACAGGAGCCTACGAGCAGTACTTC; j_gene: TRBJ2-7; d_gene: TRBD2; v_gene: TRBV20-1; abundance: few
CDR3aa: CASSSKGWGISGANVLTF; CDR3nt: TGTGCCAGCAGCTCTAAAGGGTGGGGAATCTCTGGGGCCAACGTCCTGACTTTC; j_gene: TRBJ2-6; d_gene: NA; v_gene: TRBV7-9; abundance: few
CDR3aa: CASTDIRDGGYEQYF; CDR3nt: TGTGCCAGCACCGATATCAGGGACGGGGGCTACGAGCAGTACTTC; j_gene: TRBJ2-7; d_gene: NA; v_gene: TRBV7-9; abundance: NA
CDR3aa: CASSQDRGQGTEAFF; CDR3nt: TGCGCCAGCAGCCAAGACAGGGGGCAGGGTACTGAAGCTTTCTTT; j_gene: TRBJ1-1; d_gene: TRBD1; v_gene: TRBV4-3; abundance: once
CDR3aa: CASSLVWLSSETQYF; CDR3nt: TGTGCCAGCAGCTTAGTATGGTTGAGCTCGGAGACCCAGTACTTC; j_gene: TRBJ2-5; d_gene: NA; v_gene: TRBV11-2; abundance: few
CDR3aa: CSASLFSGGRPNYNEQFF; CDR3nt: TGCAGTGCTAGTTTGTTTAGCGGGGGCCGGCCAAACTACAATGAGCAGTTCTTC; j_gene: TRBJ2-1; d_gene: TRBD2; v_gene: TRBV20-1; abundance: NA
CDR3aa: CASSPPGSLAVKETQYF; CDR3nt: TGTGCCAGCAGTCCACCCGGCTCACTAGCGGTTAAAGAGACCCAGTACTTC; j_gene: TRBJ2-5; d_gene: TRBD2; v_gene: TRBV27; abundance: few
CDR3aa: CSARDGRGAGQYF; CDR3nt: TGCAGTGCTAGAGATGGGCGGGGGGCTGGGCAGTACTTC; j_gene: TRBJ2-5; d_gene: TRBD2; v_gene: TRBV20-1; abundance: NA
CDR3aa: CASSLTEGEQFF; CDR3nt: TGTGCCAGCAGCTTAACCGAGGGTGAGCAGTTCTTC; j_gene: TRBJ2-1; d_gene: NA; v_gene: TRBV7-3; abundance: NA
CDR3aa: CASSLTGTGVEAFF; CDR3nt: TGTGCCAGCAGTTTAACCGGGACAGGGGTTGAAGCTTTCTTT; j_gene: TRBJ1-1; d_gene: TRBD1; v_gene: TRBV28; abundance: NA
CDR3aa: CSVGRDRSPLNTEAFF; CDR3nt: TGCAGCGTTGGACGGGACAGATCCCCATTGAACACTGAAGCTTTCTTT; j_gene: TRBJ1-1; d_gene: TRBD1; v_gene: TRBV29-1; abundance: few
CDR3aa: CATSDRIEDEQYF; CDR3nt: TGTGCCACCAGCGACAGGATTGAAGACGAGCAGTACTTC; j_gene: TRBJ2-7; d_gene: NA; v_gene: TRBV24-1; abundance: NA
CDR3aa: CASRIRSNQPQHF; CDR3nt: TGTGCCAGCAGAATCAGGAGCAATCAGCCCCAGCATTTT; j_gene: TRBJ1-5; d_gene: NA; v_gene: TRBV2; abundance: NA
CDR3aa: CASSPDGQGASTEAFF; CDR3nt: TGTGCCAGCAGCCCCGATGGACAGGGGGCGTCCACTGAAGCTTTCTTT; j_gene: TRBJ1-1; d_gene: TRBD1; v_gene: TRBV7-9; abundance: NA
CDR3aa: CASSQIGTYEQYF; CDR3nt: TGTGCCAGCAGCCAAATCGGGACCTACGAGCAGTACTTC; j_gene: TRBJ2-7; d_gene: NA; v_gene: TRBV3-1; abundance: few
CDR3aa: CASSVRADNSPLHF; CDR3nt: TGTGCCAGCAGCGTACGGGCGGATAATTCACCCCTCCACTTT; j_gene: TRBJ1-6; d_gene: NA; v_gene: TRBV9; abundance: NA
CDR3aa: CASSREDRGHYGGGYTF; CDR3nt: TGTGCCAGCAGCCGAGAGGACAGGGGCCATTATGGTGGTGGCTACACCTTC; j_gene: TRBJ1-2; d_gene: TRBD1; v_gene: TRBV9; abundance: NA
CDR3aa: CASSLAQSNQPQHF; CDR3nt: TGTGCCAGCAGCTTAGCCCAGAGCAATCAGCCCCAGCATTTT; j_gene: TRBJ1-5; d_gene: NA; v_gene: TRBV7-2; abundance: NA
CDR3aa: CAISPGTSGAYEQYF; CDR3nt: TGTGCCATCAGTCCCGGGACTAGCGGGGCCTACGAGCAGTACTTC; j_gene: TRBJ2-7; d_gene: TRBD2; v_gene: TRBV10-3; abundance: few
CDR3aa: CASIKGVTEAFF; CDR3nt: TGTGCCAGCATAAAGGGCGTGACTGAAGCTTTCTTT; j_gene: TRBJ1-1; d_gene: NA; v_gene: TRBV2; abundance: few
CDR3aa: CSASVGHNEQFF; CDR3nt: TGCAGTGCTAGCGTCGGCCACAATGAGCAGTTCTTC; j_gene: TRBJ2-1; d_gene: NA; v_gene: TRBV20-1; abundance: NA
CDR3aa: CASADRGDEETQFF; CDR3nt: TGTGCCAGCGCGGACAGGGGGGATGAGGAGACCCAGTTCTTC; j_gene: TRBJ2-1; d_gene: TRBD1; v_gene: TRBV12-3/TRBV12-4; abundance: NA
CDR3aa: CASSIRQGHYEQYF; CDR3nt: TGTGCCAGCAGTATACGACAGGGACACTACGAGCAGTACTTC; j_gene: TRBJ2-7; d_gene: TRBD1; v_gene: TRBV28; abundance: NA
CDR3aa: CASSPTDQVLGYGYTF; CDR3nt: TGTGCCAGCAGCCCTACGGACCAGGTCCTCGGGTATGGCTACACCTTC; j_gene: TRBJ1-2; d_gene: NA; v_gene: TRBV4-2; abundance: NA
CDR3aa: CATSRDLAGDNEQYF; CDR3nt: TGTGCCACCAGCAGAGATCTTGCAGGGGACAATGAGCAGTACTTC; j_gene: TRBJ2-5; d_gene: NA; v_gene: TRBV15; abundance: NA
CDR3aa: CASSLLKGPINTGELFF; CDR3nt: TGTGCCAGCAGCTTACTAAAGGGGCCGATCAACACCGGGGAGCTGTTTTTT; j_gene: TRBJ2-2; d_gene: NA; v_gene: TRBV7-2; abundance: few
CDR3aa: CASSPFPGGNYNEQFF; CDR3nt: TGTGCCAGCAGTCCCTTTCCCGGGGGGAACTACAATGAGCAGTTCTTC; j_gene: TRBJ2-1; d_gene: TRBD2; v_gene: TRBV28; abundance: NA
CDR3aa: CASSQDRGRIDTQYF; CDR3nt: TGTGCCAGCAGCCAAGACAGGGGGCGAATAGATACGCAGTATTTT; j_gene: TRBJ2-3; d_gene: TRBD1; v_gene: TRBV3-1; abundance: NA
CDR3aa: CASSGEAGGRSDTQYF; CDR3nt: TGTGCCAGCAGCGGGGAAGCGGGGGGGCGCTCAGATACGCAGTATTTT; j_gene: TRBJ2-3; d_gene: TRBD2; v_gene: TRBV5-6; abundance: NA
CDR3aa: CSVPRGQRTQYF; CDR3nt: TGCAGCGTGCCGAGGGGTCAGAGGACCCAGTACTTC; j_gene: TRBJ2-5; d_gene: NA; v_gene: TRBV29-1; abundance: NA